This note documents a single TCR beta chain sequence. As it was prepared, the TCRbeta library received unique molecular identifiers. Via MiXCR, TCRdb re-called the PCR reads, giving one row per CDR3 protein. The data contain over 550,000 distinct CDR3 sequences, 10% of them singletons. These data come from a study of T-cell reconstitution after alpha-beta-depleted transplantation in children. The CDR3 has 14 amino acids. Germline CDR1 and CDR2: SEHNR and FQNEAQ (reference sequence). Deletions cut 5 bases from V and 5 bases from J, with 15 bases between. The sample in question was PBMCs from the stem cell graft donor, obtained from the stem cell graft. This sequence originates from a human donor who donated a stem cell graft to a child with acute myeloid leukemia. The chain has TRBV7-9 and TRBJ1-2; D uncertain. The CDR3 region has the DNA TGTGCCAGCAGCCCCCGCGAGGGAATGTATGGCTACACCTTC. It translates to CASSPREGMYGYTF.